The 32 T cell receptor beta chains listed next were all sequenced from one sample in a study of prognosis after radiotherapy for stage I lung cancer. Two rounds of multiplex PCR amplified TCR beta CDR3 from genomic DNA. Each TRBV and TRBJ gene had its own primer in the first PCR round. TCRdb recomputed calls from the multiplex PCR reads with MiXCR, one row per CDR3 protein. The data show about 14,000 distinct CDR3 sequences, with about a quarter seen just once and 11% held by the top ten. The sequencing here drew on PBMCs, taken before or after stereotactic body radiation therapy (not recorded which). All receptors come from a donor over 45 with non-small cell lung cancer.

This chain connects TRBV20-1 to TRBJ2-7, with D possibly called TRBD1 or TRBD2 (5 bases each). This CDR3 region has 12 residues. Between the trimmed V and J ends, which lost 8 bases and 6 bases, there was a span of 17 bases. Germline CDR1 DFQATT, CDR2 SNEGSKA (reference sequence). CDR3 region: CSTTTAVGEQYF. In DNA, the CDR3 is TGCAGTACTACGACAGCGGTGGGCGAGCAGTACTTC.

This clonotype was observed many times. V usage is TRBV20-1 and J usage is TRBJ2-5; 7 nucleotides line up with TRBD1. The CDR3 runs 13 residues. The V segment lost 1 base and the J segment 2 bases; nucleotides outside the gene matches: 1. Germline CDR1 reads DFQATT; CDR2 reads SNEGSKA (reference sequence). Here the CDR3 reads CSARGGQQETQYF. Here the CDR3 DNA reads TGCAGTGCTAGAGGGGGACAGCAAGAGACCCAGTACTTC.

As concerns this clonotype: A far larger clone is one base from this, pointing to a likely read error. The chain is built from TRBV7-9 and TRBJ2-7; TRBD1 agrees at 10 bases. The CDR3 is 13 amino acids. J was trimmed by 4 bases and V by 7 bases; bases with no gene match: 4. Germline V gene data show CDR1 as SEHNR and CDR2 as FQNEAQ (reference sequence). The CDR3 sequence is CASIRDRGYEQYF. Here the CDR3 DNA reads TGTGCCAGCATCCGGGACAGGGGTTACGAGCAGTACTTC.

By its share, this clonotype is medium-sized. In nucleotides, the CDR3 is TGTGCCAGCAGTTTGGGGGGGGGCAATCAGCCCCAGCATTTT. Translation: CASSLGGGNQPQHF. This chain connects TRBV28 to TRBJ1-5; D is perhaps TRBD1 (5 bases). The CDR3 loop spans 14 amino acids. Trimming left V 3 bases short and J 2 bases short, with 8 bases between. Germline V lookup: CDR1 MDHEN, CDR2 SYDVKM.

This clonotype is labeled as medium-sized. The chain combines TRBV7-8 with TRBJ2-1; D might be TRBD2 (6 bases). CDR1 is SGHVS and CDR2 is FQNEAQ in the germline V gene. The CDR3 is 18 residues long. Trimming cost V 4 bases and J 2 bases, with 21 bases left between them. For the CDR3, the DNA is TGTGCCAGCAGCTCCACCCGGGCTAGCGCCGAGCCCTACAATGAGCAGTTCTTC. This translates into CASSSTRASAEPYNEQFF.

A note on this clonotype: A single base is all that separates this from a far larger clone, so a read error is likely. CDR3 sequence: CAGIFRGSPLHF. In DNA, the CDR3 is TGTGCCGGCATTTTCCGGGGTTCACCCCTCCACTTT. The V and J genes are TRBV6-2 or TRBV6-3 and TRBJ1-6; D is unclear. The CDR3 is 12 residues long. Germline assignment: CDR1 MNHEY and CDR2 SVGEGT. The V gene lost 11 bases and the J gene lost 9 bases, with 14 bases spanning the gap.

This clonotype was seen once. V and J are TRBV10-3 and TRBJ2-7, with a possible D match to TRBD2 (6 bases). Germline V gene sequence: CDR1 ENHRY, CDR2 SYGVKD. Trimming left V 7 bases short and J 4 bases short, with 20 bases between. The CDR3 is 15 amino acids. The CDR3 DNA reads TGTGCCATCACCGAGGGCGGGGCCGTTCTGTACGAGCAGTACTTC. It specifies CAITEGGAVLYEQYF.

Notes on this clonotype: A far larger clone is one nucleotide away, so this likely arose from a read error. The J gene is TRBJ2-1, the V gene TRBV6-4, with D hard to call. CDR3 length: 17 residues. CDR1 is MRHNA and CDR2 is SNTAGT in the germline V gene. Trimming left V 4 bases short and J 9 bases short, with 25 bases between. The CDR3 DNA sequence: TGTGCCAGCAGTGCCCTGCGCGAACATGACTTTACGGTTGAGCAGTTCTTC. Protein sequence: CASSALREHDFTVEQFF.

In this sample, this clonotype is medium-sized. This sequence joins TRBV11-1 and TRBJ1-6; D gene ambiguous. The germline V and J ends were trimmed by 4 bases and 0 bases, with 4 bases remaining between them. The CDR3 contains 14 residues. The germline gives CDR1 SGHAT, CDR2 FQDESV (reference sequence). The CDR3 bases are TGTGCCAGCAGCTCGGGCTCCTATAATTCACCCCTCCACTTT. Translation: CASSSGSYNSPLHF.

A remark on this clonotype: With only one base between it and a far larger clone, this is likely a read error. Since the CDR3 does not end with the conserved phenylalanine or tryptophan, this likely comes from a read error. The rearrangement joins TRBV9 to TRBJ2-7, with a possible D match to TRBD1 (5 bases). The CDR3 contains 14 residues. Per the germline V gene, CDR1 is SGDLS and CDR2 is YYNGEE. The V gene lost 5 bases and the J gene lost 2 bases, with 14 bases spanning the gap. The CDR3 loop reads CASSPTQATYEQYL. CDR3 nucleotide sequence: TGTGCCAGCAGTCCAACACAGGCGACCTACGAGCAGTACCTC.

This clonotype was picked up many times. The rearrangement uses TRBV14 and TRBJ1-2, with a weak D call TRBD1 (5 bases). The V gene lost 0 bases and the J gene lost 4 bases, with 9 bases spanning the gap. The length of the CDR3 is 14 residues. The germline CDR1 and CDR2 sequences are SGHDN and FVKESK. The CDR3 DNA sequence: TGTGCCAGCAGCCAAGATCGCAGGGCCTATGGCTACACCTTC. This codes for CASSQDRRAYGYTF.

The gene calls are TRBV2 and TRBJ1-5; 9 bases fit TRBD1. V lost 7 bases and J lost 2; bases outside the gene matches: 3. The germline V gene encodes CDR1 SNHLY and CDR2 FYNNEI. This CDR3 contains 14 residues. CDR3 nucleotides: TGTGCCAGCATTAGACAGGGGGGCAATCAGCCCCAGCATTTT. Translation gives CASIRQGGNQPQHF.

In this sample, this clonotype is medium-sized. The genes are TRBV19 and TRBJ2-7, with a weak D call TRBD2 (5 bases). The CDR3 has 15 residues. V shed 6 bases and J shed 1 base, with 16 bases lying between them. Germline CDR1 and CDR2: LNHDA and SQIVND (reference sequence). The CDR3: CASSSGNPLSYEQYF. The CDR3 nucleotides are TGTGCCAGTAGCTCCGGGAACCCTCTATCCTACGAGCAGTACTTC.

This clonotype was picked up many times. This sequence joins TRBV5-6 and TRBJ1-1; D is perhaps TRBD1 (5 bases). V shed 4 bases and J shed 3 bases, with 10 bases lying between them. CDR3 length equals 13 residues. Germline CDR1 SGHDT, CDR2 YYEEEE. CDR3 sequence reads: CASSHQGYTEAFF. In DNA form, the CDR3 reads TGTGCCAGCAGCCACCAGGGATACACTGAAGCTTTCTTT.

The chain couples TRBV5-1 to TRBJ2-5; 14 bases are shared with TRBD2. Germline trimming cut 0 bases from V and 5 bases from J; bases unmatched to any gene: 3. The CDR3 totals 16 residues. Germline CDR1 and CDR2: SGHRS and YFSETQ. CDR3: CASSLGGTSGSETQYF. As DNA, the CDR3 is TGCGCCAGCAGCTTGGGCGGGACTAGCGGGAGCGAGACCCAGTACTTC.

Concerning this clonotype: A much larger clone differs from this one at a single base, so this may be a read error. This chain links TRBV6-2 or TRBV6-3 with TRBJ1-1, with no clear D. V gave up 8 bases and J gave up 6 bases, with 19 bases separating them. Germline CDR1 reads MNHEY; CDR2 reads SVGEGT. The CDR3 has 14 amino acids. In DNA form, the CDR3 reads TGTGCCAGCCAGCCCGATACTACAAGCTCTGAAGCTTTCTTT. Its translation is CASQPDTTSSEAFF.

With respect to this clonotype: It differs at one base from a far larger clone, so likely a read error. The chain uses TRBV2 and TRBJ2-1; 8 nucleotides align to TRBD2. Germline CDR1 SNHLY, CDR2 FYNNEI. The CDR3 runs to 16 residues. The V gene end was trimmed by 6 bases and the J gene end by 6 bases; junction bases not matched to a gene: 13. CDR3 bases: TGTGCCAGCAGGTCCGAGGGAGCGGGAGATGTCAATGAGCAGTTCTTC. Translated: CASRSEGAGDVNEQFF.

The table lists this clonotype with many counts. The chain joins TRBV18 to TRBJ2-5; no definite D call. V gave up 3 bases and J gave up 1 base, with 9 bases separating them. The length of the CDR3 is 14 residues. Germline lookup yields CDR1 KGHSH and CDR2 LQKENI. CDR3 nucleotides: TGTGCCAGCTCACCGTTTGCCAGCCAAGAGACCCAGTACTTC. Its translation is CASSPFASQETQYF.

Concerning this clonotype: A read error may explain this, as a much larger clone is one base away. This chain joins TRBV20-1 and TRBJ2-7, with 8 bases fitting TRBD2. Germline V lookup: CDR1 DFQATT, CDR2 SNEGSKA (reference sequence). CDR3 length: 15 amino acids. CDR3 in amino acids: CGARASGGINYEQDF. CDR3 bases: TGCGGTGCTAGAGCCTCGGGGGGGATTAACTACGAGCAGGACTTC.

Sample share makes this clonotype medium-sized. This chain joins TRBV5-1 and TRBJ2-1; no firm D call. The CDR3 contains 15 residues. Germline CDR1 is SGHRS and CDR2 is YFSETQ. V was shortened by 4 bases and J by 0 bases, with 11 bases between the two germline ends. CDR3 in amino acids: CASSILTSSYNEQFF. CDR3 DNA sequence: TGCGCCAGCAGCATCCTGACCTCCTCCTACAATGAGCAGTTCTTC. Looking up the rest from reference TRBV5-1 and TRBJ2-1 gives the full variable domain: KAGVTQTPRYLIKTRGQQVTLSCSPISGHRSVSWYQQTPGQGLQFLFEYFSETQRNKGNFPGRFSGRQFSNSRSEMNVSTLELGDSALYLCASSILTSSYNEQFFGPGTRLTVL.

By frequency in the sample, this clonotype is medium-sized. This chain links TRBV7-6 with TRBJ2-1, with D possibly TRBD2 on 6 matching bases. Germline loops: CDR1 SGHVS, CDR2 FNYEAQ. The CDR3 is 17 amino acids. The V gene lost 0 bases and the J gene lost 0 bases, with 12 bases spanning the gap. For the CDR3, the DNA is TGTGCCAGCAGCTTAGCCCAGGGACTGAACTCCTACAATGAGCAGTTCTTC. Translated, it gives CASSLAQGLNSYNEQFF.

The table lists this clonotype with a few counts. Being one base from a much bigger clone, this may be a read error. The chain has TRBV7-9 and TRBJ2-4; the D call may be TRBD1 or TRBD2 (5 bases each). Germline-derived CDR1 and CDR2 are SEHNR and FQNEAQ (reference sequence). V lost 1 base and J 2 bases, leaving 27 bases between the germline ends. The CDR3 extends over 21 amino acids. The CDR3 DNA follows: TGTGCCAGCAGCTTAGGTCGGGACGCCCAAAGGAGGTCACTAACCAAAAACATTCAGTACTTC. It encodes CASSLGRDAQRRSLTKNIQYF.

This clonotype was seen many times. The chain is built from TRBV3-1 and TRBJ2-1, with 9 bases aligning to TRBD1. There are 14 residues in the CDR3. With V trimmed by 1 base and J by 8 bases, 3 bases remained unmatched. Germline CDR1 and CDR2: LGHDT and YNNKEL (reference sequence). The CDR3 nucleotides are TGTGCCAGCAGCCAAGGGACAGGGGCCCATGAGCAGTTCTTC. Translating it yields CASSQGTGAHEQFF.

The table lists this clonotype with many counts. The gene calls are TRBV7-9 and TRBJ1-1; D not certain. Germline V gene sequence: CDR1 SEHNR, CDR2 FQNEAQ (reference sequence). Trimming removed 2 bases at V and 1 base at J, with 11 bases between. This CDR3 has 15 residues. This chain's CDR3 is CASSLYVYQNTEAFF. The CDR3 region has the DNA TGTGCCAGCAGCTTATACGTCTACCAGAACACTGAAGCTTTCTTT.

This clonotype has at least ten counts. The rearrangement uses TRBV7-2 and TRBJ2-7; no clear D gene. CDR3 length: 14 amino acids. CDR1 and CDR2 from the germline V gene are SGHTA and FQGNSA. V lost 5 bases and J 3 bases, leaving 14 bases between the germline ends. The CDR3 loop is CASSLTGLLYEQYF. CDR3 DNA: TGTGCCAGCAGCCTGACTGGATTACTCTACGAGCAGTACTTC.

By share, this clonotype ranks as medium-sized. The genes are TRBV24-1 and TRBJ2-7; 9 bases fit TRBD1. The V and J ends lost 3 bases and 5 bases, in that order; junction bases with no gene match: 16. Per germline, CDR1 KGHDR and CDR2 SFDVKD. This CDR3 has 18 residues. CDR3 sequence reads: CATSDPTNPTGTGHEQYF. The CDR3, as DNA: TGTGCCACCAGTGATCCAACCAACCCTACAGGGACAGGGCACGAGCAGTACTTC.

A word on this clonotype: One junction end does not reproduce the germline sequence, and a read error may be involved. This chain uses TRBV30 with TRBJ2-2; TRBD2 matches 7 bases. Germline V gives CDR1 GTSNPN, CDR2 SVGIG (reference sequence). The CDR3 runs to 16 residues. DNA for the CDR3: TGTGCCTGGATTCCCGGGGGGTCGGTGAACACCGTGGAGCTGTTTTTT. As protein: CAWIPGGSVNTVELFF.

There are many counts of this clonotype. CDR3 sequence reads: CASSLTPGTGNTEAFF. CDR3 nucleotides: TGTGCCAGCAGCTTAACCCCCGGGACAGGGAACACTGAAGCTTTCTTT. This chain links TRBV7-3 with TRBJ1-1; 8 bases match TRBD1. In germline, CDR1 is SGHTA, CDR2 FQGTGA. Germline trimming cut 0 bases from V and 1 base from J; bases unmatched to any gene: 4. This CDR3 has 16 amino acids.

In this sample, this clonotype turned up many times. Just one base apart from a much larger clone, this may be a read error. The genes are TRBV7-2 and TRBJ1-6; no firm D call. Germline lookup yields CDR1 SGHTA and CDR2 FQGNSA. The CDR3 is made up of 17 amino acids. V lost 4 bases and J 10 bases, leaving 23 bases between the germline ends. DNA for the CDR3: TGTGCCAGCAGCTCAGGCCATAGAAACAATCGGATCTCACCCCTCCACTTT. Translated: CASSSGHRNNRISPLHF.

With respect to this clonotype: With only one base between it and a far larger clone, this is likely a read error. The rearrangement uses TRBV6-4 and TRBJ1-2; D not certain. CDR1 and CDR2 (germline): MRHNA, SNTAGT. The CDR3 extends over 14 amino acids. V lost 7 bases to trimming and J lost 5 bases, with 17 bases between them. This CDR3 reads CASKAEQPPYGYTF. In DNA form, the CDR3 reads TGTGCCAGCAAGGCGGAGCAACCACCATATGGCTACACCTTC.

This clonotype is medium-sized within its sample. The rearrangement links TRBV6-5 to TRBJ2-7, with 11 bases fitting TRBD1. This CDR3 has 24 residues. V was pared by 0 bases and J by 3 bases, with 28 bases of the junction left unmatched. CDR1 MNHEY and CDR2 SVGAGI come from the germline V gene. The CDR3 coding sequence is TGTGCCAGCAGTTACTCCCTGAGAGCGGTTATGGACAGGGGGCGCGGGAGGGGACTCTACGAGCAGTACTTC. Translating it yields CASSYSLRAVMDRGRGRGLYEQYF.

Many counts were recorded for this clonotype. The gene calls are TRBV2 and TRBJ1-4, with 9 positions matching TRBD1. The germline V gene encodes CDR1 SNHLY and CDR2 FYNNEI. Trimming removed 5 bases from V and 7 bases from J; junction bases left unmatched: 5. The CDR3 loop spans 14 amino acids. As DNA, the CDR3 is TGTGCCAGCAGTAGACAGGGGGTGACTGAAAAACTGTTTTTT. It translates to CASSRQGVTEKLFF.